These T cell receptor beta chains were read from a single sample in a study of blood T cell repertoires in COVID-19. TCRdb keeps only in-frame clones here, not all; method: immunoSEQ multiplex PCR. The repertoire holds about 50,000 clones, with 86% as singletons. Sequencing was done on a sample of peripheral blood. These receptors were taken from a woman between 55 and 75 years old with acute or convalescent COVID-19. Both conserved end residues are part of each CDR3. Fields, in order: D gene, J gene, V gene, clone size, CDR3 DNA, CDR3 protein. A D gene is named only where the DNA matches it firmly. Not all rows give a size; the values are once, few, many and, for expanded clones, a class.

TRBD1,TRBJ1-4,TRBV6-5,NA,TGTGCCAGCCGGCCGGGACAGAAAAATGAAAAACTGTTTTTT,CASRPGQKNEKLFF
TRBD1,TRBJ2-3,TRBV2,once,TGTGCCACCGGACAGGTCTTTGGCACAGATACGCAGTATTTT,CATGQVFGTDTQYF
TRBD1,TRBJ1-2,TRBV19,few,TGTGCCAGTAGTATAGACGGACAGGGGGCGGATGGCTACACCTTC,CASSIDGQGADGYTF
TRBD2,TRBJ2-3,TRBV30,NA,TGTGCCTGGAGCGGACTAGCGGGAGTTACAAATACGCAGTATTTT,CAWSGLAGVTNTQYF
NA,TRBJ1-2,TRBV3-1/TRBV3-2,NA,TGTGCCAGCAGCCCTCCCGGCTTGTCAGCGCCAACTAACTATGGCTACACCTTC,CASSPPGLSAPTNYGYTF
TRBD2,TRBJ2-7,TRBV5-1,NA,TGCGCCAGCAGCTTGGGGACTAGCGGGCCCTCCTACGAGCAGTACTTC,CASSLGTSGPSYEQYF
TRBD2,TRBJ2-5,TRBV5-4,NA,TGTGCCAGCAGCTTGCCCCCCAGCGGGAGGGAGGAGACCCAGTACTTC,CASSLPPSGREETQYF
TRBD1,TRBJ1-2,TRBV18,NA,TGTGCCAGCTCACCACAGTACAGGGGGCTTTATGGCTACACCTTC,CASSPQYRGLYGYTF
NA,TRBJ1-2,TRBV27,NA,TGTGCCAGCAGCAAAGACGGAGATGCTAACTATGGCTACACCTTC,CASSKDGDANYGYTF
NA,TRBJ1-4,TRBV5-6,NA,TGTGCCAGCCGGGGTAGTAATGAAAAACTGTTTTTT,CASRGSNEKLFF
NA,TRBJ2-5,TRBV4-1,NA,TGCGCCAGCAGCCAAGATGGGGGGGCGAAGACCCAGTACTTC,CASSQDGGAKTQYF
TRBD1,TRBJ1-5,TRBV2,NA,TGTGCCAGCAGTGGGACAGGGGGAAATCAGCCCCAGCATTTT,CASSGTGGNQPQHF
TRBD2,TRBJ2-2,TRBV6-6,few,TGTGCCAGCAGGGGGGGGACCGGGGAGCTGTTTTTT,CASRGGTGELFF
TRBD2,TRBJ2-1,TRBV23-1,NA,TGCGCCAGCAGTCAATCTGTTGGGGGACTAGCGGAGTACAATGAGCAGTTCTTC,CASSQSVGGLAEYNEQFF
NA,TRBJ2-4,TRBV5-8,NA,TGTGCCAGCAGCCGATCGGGTACTAATCACATTCAGTACTTC,CASSRSGTNHIQYF
NA,TRBJ1-5,TRBV2,once,TGTGCCAGCAGTGGCGAGACATATGCTCAGCCCCAGCATTTT,CASSGETYAQPQHF
NA,TRBJ2-7,TRBV5-1,once,TGCGCCAGCAGCCACGGTTCTAGCGCCTCCTACGAGCAGTACTTC,CASSHGSSASYEQYF
NA,TRBJ2-1,TRBV18,NA,TGTGCCAGCTCACCACCAGGCGGGACGAGCTCCTACAATGAGCAGTTCTTC,CASSPPGGTSSYNEQFF
NA,TRBJ1-4,TRBV12-3/TRBV12-4,few,TGTGCCAGCAAGCCTTCAACTAATGAAAAACTGTTTTTT,CASKPSTNEKLFF
NA,TRBJ2-3,TRBV10-3,NA,TGTGCCATCAGTGGACAGGCAGATACGCAGTATTTT,CAISGQADTQYF
NA,TRBJ1-1,TRBV11-2,NA,TGTGCCAGCAGCACTAAGACGGGGAACACTGAAGCTTTCTTT,CASSTKTGNTEAFF
TRBD2,TRBJ2-1,TRBV5-1,NA,TGCGCCAGCAGCGAAACTAGCGGGGGGGCCCCTCGGGAGCAGTTCTTC,CASSETSGGAPREQFF
TRBD1,TRBJ1-1,TRBV11-2,NA,TGTGCCAGCAGCCCACAGGGGGCTAGGATCCCGAACACTGAAGCTTTCTTT,CASSPQGARIPNTEAFF
TRBD1,TRBJ2-7,TRBV7-9,few,TGTGCCAGCAGCTCCCACAGGGGGATCAGCGAGCAGTACTTC,CASSSHRGISEQYF
TRBD1,TRBJ2-3,TRBV5-1,NA,TGCGCCAGCAGAATACAGGGGTCCAGCACAGATACGCAGTATTTT,CASRIQGSSTDTQYF
NA,TRBJ2-3,TRBV27,NA,TGTGCCAGCAGCGGGGTTTTCGGCACAGATACGCAGTATTTT,CASSGVFGTDTQYF
TRBD2,TRBJ2-1,TRBV7-3,NA,TGTGCCAGCAGCCCACAACTAGCGGGTTCCTACAATGAGCAGTTCTTC,CASSPQLAGSYNEQFF
TRBD1,TRBJ2-7,TRBV15,NA,TGTGCCACCAGCACCAAAGGACAGGGCGGCTACGCCTACGAGCAGTACTTC,CATSTKGQGGYAYEQYF
NA,TRBJ2-6,TRBV7-9,NA,TGTGCCAGCAGCGGTAGAGACTCCGCCCCCTCTGGGGCCAACGTCCTGACTTTC,CASSGRDSAPSGANVLTF
TRBD2,TRBJ2-1,TRBV30,NA,TGTGCCTGGACCCAGCGGGAGGGCCGGAATGAGCAGTTCTTC,CAWTQREGRNEQFF
NA,TRBJ2-1,TRBV5-1,NA,TGCGCCAGCAGCCCCGGGTCACAGGGACCTTACAATGAGCAGTTCTTC,CASSPGSQGPYNEQFF
NA,TRBJ1-2,TRBV12-3/TRBV12-4,NA,TGTGCCAGCAGTTTATCAGGGAACTATGGCTACACCTTC,CASSLSGNYGYTF
TRBD1,TRBJ1-5,TRBV2,NA,TGTGCCAGCAGGACAGGGGTTGGTGGCAATCAGCCCCAGCATTTT,CASRTGVGGNQPQHF
TRBD1,TRBJ1-1,TRBV7-8,NA,TGTGCCAGCAGCCATCGACAGGGACGTCAAGCTTTCTTT,CASSHRQGRQAFF
TRBD2,TRBJ2-1,TRBV7-3,NA,TGTGCCAGCAGCTTCGGACTAGCGGGTTACAATGAGCAGTTCTTC,CASSFGLAGYNEQFF
NA,TRBJ1-2,TRBV7-9,NA,TGTGCCAGCAGCACTTGGGGGGTGGATGGCTACACCTTC,CASSTWGVDGYTF
TRBD2,TRBJ2-7,TRBV19,once,TGTGCCAGTAGTATAGAAGGCCCCCCTAGCGGGGGGGTTTACGAGCAGTACTTC,CASSIEGPPSGGVYEQYF
NA,TRBJ1-1,TRBV2,NA,TGTGCCAGCAGCGGGAGGTTACTGAACACTGAAGCTTTCTTT,CASSGRLLNTEAFF
TRBD1,TRBJ2-3,TRBV15,NA,TGTGCCACCAGCACGCGACAGGGTACAGATACGCAGTATTTT,CATSTRQGTDTQYF
NA,TRBJ1-4,TRBV3-1/TRBV3-2,NA,TGTGCCAGCAGCCAAGCTGCGCGGGCTGTGAGAAATGAAAAACTGTTTTTT,CASSQAARAVRNEKLFF
TRBD1,TRBJ1-5,TRBV14,once,TGTGCCAGCAGCCCGACAGGGCCTGGGCAGCCCCAGCATTTT,CASSPTGPGQPQHF
NA,TRBJ2-3,TRBV3-1/TRBV3-2,NA,TGTGCCAGCAGCCAAACAGGGTTAAAGGATACGCAGTATTTT,CASSQTGLKDTQYF
NA,TRBJ2-7,TRBV7-5,once,TGTGCCTTCAAGCGGGGAAGCTCCTACGAGCAGTACTTC,CAFKRGSSYEQYF
TRBD1,TRBJ1-2,TRBV27,NA,TGTGCCAGCAGTTTAACTCCGGGACAGGGGTGGCTTGGTGTTTACGGCTACACCTTC,CASSLTPGQGWLGVYGYTF
NA,TRBJ1-2,TRBV25-1,NA,TGTGCCAGCAGAGACAGCCTCTATGGCTACACCTTC,CASRDSLYGYTF
TRBD1,TRBJ1-1,TRBV3-1/TRBV3-2,NA,TGTGCCAGCAGCCAAGCGGGACAGGGGAACACTGAAGCTTTCTTT,CASSQAGQGNTEAFF
NA,TRBJ1-5,TRBV19,few,TGTGCCAGTAGTATATGGGGCAGGGCCAATCAGCCCCAGCATTTT,CASSIWGRANQPQHF
NA,TRBJ1-4,TRBV2,NA,TGTGCCAGCAGTGCCGACATGATGAGAGAAAAACTGTTTTTT,CASSADMMREKLFF